This T cell receptor beta chain was observed in a study of CD4 T cell repertoires in COVID-19. Profiled with immunoSEQ multiplex PCR; TCRdb holds only in-frame clones, not every one. The sample yields about 75,000 clones, 83% seen once. The memory T cells were sequenced right after ex vivo isolation, without culture. CDR1 and CDR2 (germline): SGHVS, FQNEAQ. V was cut by 5 bases and J by 5 bases, with 18 bases left in between. CDR3 length: 15 residues. This chain links TRBV7-8 with TRBJ1-2, with a possible D match to TRBD1 (5 bases). This TCR was recovered from a human donor who had COVID-19. The material was CD4+ T cells from peripheral blood, obtained after recovery from COVID-19. CDR3 sequence reads: CASSLRLGGSYGYTF. The CDR3, as DNA: TGTGCCAGCAGCCTACGTTTGGGGGGATCTTATGGCTACACCTTC.